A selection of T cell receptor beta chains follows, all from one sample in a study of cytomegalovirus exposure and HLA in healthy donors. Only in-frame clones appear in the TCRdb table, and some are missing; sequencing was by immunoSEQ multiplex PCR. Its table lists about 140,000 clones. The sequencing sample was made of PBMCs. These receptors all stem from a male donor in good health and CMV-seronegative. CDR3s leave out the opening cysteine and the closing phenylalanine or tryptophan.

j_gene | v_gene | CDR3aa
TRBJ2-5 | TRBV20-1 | SGTRGETQY
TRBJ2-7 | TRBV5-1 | ASSLDAHSYEQY
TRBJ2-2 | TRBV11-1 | ASSLIPSPYTGELF
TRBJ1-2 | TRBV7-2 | ASSSTGVANYGYT
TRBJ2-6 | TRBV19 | AGSDRAGANVLT
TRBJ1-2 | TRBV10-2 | ASSESGGGLNYGYT
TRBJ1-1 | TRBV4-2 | ASSQSGYTEAF
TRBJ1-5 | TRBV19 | ASSMGPRSNQPQH
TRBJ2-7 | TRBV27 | ASRGPTPGFPYEQY
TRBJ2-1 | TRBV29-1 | SVDLAGGYNEQF
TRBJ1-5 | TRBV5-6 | ASSLARGTEFNSNQPQH
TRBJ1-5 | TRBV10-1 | ASRVVGFGNQPQH
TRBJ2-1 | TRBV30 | AWSASDEQF
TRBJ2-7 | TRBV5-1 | ASSLVQGAYEQY
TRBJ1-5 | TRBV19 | ASSIDRLKAPQH
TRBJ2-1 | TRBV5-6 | ASSLPHLTSGSRNEQF
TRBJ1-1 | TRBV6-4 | ASSALRNTEAF